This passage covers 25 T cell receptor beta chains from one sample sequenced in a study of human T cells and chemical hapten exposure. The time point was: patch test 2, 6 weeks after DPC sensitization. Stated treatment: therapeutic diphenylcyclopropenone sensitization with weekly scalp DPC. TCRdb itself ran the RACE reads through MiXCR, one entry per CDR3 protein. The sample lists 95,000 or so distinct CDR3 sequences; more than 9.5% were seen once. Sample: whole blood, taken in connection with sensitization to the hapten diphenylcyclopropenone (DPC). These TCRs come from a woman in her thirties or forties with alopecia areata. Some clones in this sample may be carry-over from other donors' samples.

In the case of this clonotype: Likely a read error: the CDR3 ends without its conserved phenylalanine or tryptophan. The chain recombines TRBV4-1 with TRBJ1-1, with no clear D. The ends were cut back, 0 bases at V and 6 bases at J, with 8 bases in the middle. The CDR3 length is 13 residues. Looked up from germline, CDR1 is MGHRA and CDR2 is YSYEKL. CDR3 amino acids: CASSQDAGSEAFY. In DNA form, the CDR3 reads TGCGCCAGCAGCCAAGATGCGGGATCTGAAGCTTTCTAT.

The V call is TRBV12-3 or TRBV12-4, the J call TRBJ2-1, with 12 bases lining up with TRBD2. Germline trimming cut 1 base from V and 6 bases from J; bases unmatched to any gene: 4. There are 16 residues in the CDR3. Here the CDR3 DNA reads TGTGCCAGCAGTTTAGGACTAGCGGGGGCCCTCAATGAGCAGTTCTTC. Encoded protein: CASSLGLAGALNEQFF.

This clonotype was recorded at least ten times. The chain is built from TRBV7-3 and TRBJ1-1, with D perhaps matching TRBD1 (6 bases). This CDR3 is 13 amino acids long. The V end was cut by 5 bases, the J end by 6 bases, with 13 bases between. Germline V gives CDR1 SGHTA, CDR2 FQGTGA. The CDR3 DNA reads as TGTGCCAGCAGCCCTCACAGGGAGGCTGAAGCTTTCTTT. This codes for CASSPHREAEAFF.

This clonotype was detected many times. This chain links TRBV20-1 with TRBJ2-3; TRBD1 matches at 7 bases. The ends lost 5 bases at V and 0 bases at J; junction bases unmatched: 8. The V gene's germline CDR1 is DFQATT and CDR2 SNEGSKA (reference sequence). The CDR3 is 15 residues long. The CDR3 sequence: CSAQTGVRSTDTQYF. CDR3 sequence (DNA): TGCAGTGCTCAAACAGGGGTGAGAAGCACAGATACGCAGTATTTT.

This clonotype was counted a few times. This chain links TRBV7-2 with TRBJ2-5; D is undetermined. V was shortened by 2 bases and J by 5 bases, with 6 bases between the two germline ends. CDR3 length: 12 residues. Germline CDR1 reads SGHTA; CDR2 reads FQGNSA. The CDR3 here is CASSLRAETQYF. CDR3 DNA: TGTGCCAGCAGCTTACGCGCGGAGACCCAGTACTTC.

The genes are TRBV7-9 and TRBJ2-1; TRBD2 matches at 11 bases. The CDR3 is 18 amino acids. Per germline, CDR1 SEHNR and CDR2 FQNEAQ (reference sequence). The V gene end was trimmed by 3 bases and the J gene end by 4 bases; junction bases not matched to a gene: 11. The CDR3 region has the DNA TGTGCCAGCAGCTTCGTCGGAACTAGCGGGGGCAGGTACAATGAGCAGTTCTTC. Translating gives CASSFVGTSGGRYNEQFF. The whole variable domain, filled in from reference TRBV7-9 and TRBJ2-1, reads DTGVSQNPRHKITKRGQNVTFRCDPISEHNRLYWYRQTLGQGPEFLTYFQNEAQLEKSRLLSDRFSAERPKGSFSTLEIQRTEQGDSAMYLCASSFVGTSGGRYNEQFFGPGTRLTVL.

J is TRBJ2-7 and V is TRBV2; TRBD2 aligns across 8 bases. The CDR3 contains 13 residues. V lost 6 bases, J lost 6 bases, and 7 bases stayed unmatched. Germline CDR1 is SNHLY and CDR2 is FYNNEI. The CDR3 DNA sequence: TGTGCCAGCAGGGCGGGACTAGTAGGCGAGCAGTACTTC. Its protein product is CASRAGLVGEQYF. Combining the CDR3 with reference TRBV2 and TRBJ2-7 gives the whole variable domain EPEVTQTPSHQVTQMGQEVILRCVPISNHLYFYWYRQILGQKVEFLVSFYNNEISEKSEIFDDQFSVERPDGSNFTLKIRSTKLEDSAMYFCASRAGLVGEQYFGPGTRLTVT.

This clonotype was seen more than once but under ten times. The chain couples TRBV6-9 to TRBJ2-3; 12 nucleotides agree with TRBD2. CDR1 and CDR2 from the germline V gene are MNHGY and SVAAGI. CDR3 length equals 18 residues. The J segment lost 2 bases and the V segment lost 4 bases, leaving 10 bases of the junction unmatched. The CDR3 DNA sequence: TGTGCCAGCAGTTCGAACGAGACTAGCGGGGGCTTCACAGATACGCAGTATTTT. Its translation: CASSSNETSGGFTDTQYF.

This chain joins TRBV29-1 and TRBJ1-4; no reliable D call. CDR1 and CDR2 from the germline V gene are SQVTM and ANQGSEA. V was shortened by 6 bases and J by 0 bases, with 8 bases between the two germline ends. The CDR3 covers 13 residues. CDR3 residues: CSVRWATNEKLFF. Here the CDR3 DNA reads TGCAGCGTCAGGTGGGCAACTAATGAAAAACTGTTTTTT.

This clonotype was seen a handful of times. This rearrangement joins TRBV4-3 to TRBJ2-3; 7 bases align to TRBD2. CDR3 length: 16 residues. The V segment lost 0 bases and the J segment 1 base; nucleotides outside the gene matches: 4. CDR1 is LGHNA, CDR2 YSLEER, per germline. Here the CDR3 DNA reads TGCGCCAGCAGCCAAGATAGGGGAGGGGGCACAGATACGCAGTATTTT. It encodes CASSQDRGGGTDTQYF.

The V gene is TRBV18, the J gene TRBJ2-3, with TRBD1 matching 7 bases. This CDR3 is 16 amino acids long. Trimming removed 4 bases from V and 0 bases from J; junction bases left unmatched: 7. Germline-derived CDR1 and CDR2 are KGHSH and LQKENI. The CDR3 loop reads CASSLLDRISTDTQYF. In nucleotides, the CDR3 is TGTGCCAGCTCACTATTGGACAGGATAAGCACAGATACGCAGTATTTT.

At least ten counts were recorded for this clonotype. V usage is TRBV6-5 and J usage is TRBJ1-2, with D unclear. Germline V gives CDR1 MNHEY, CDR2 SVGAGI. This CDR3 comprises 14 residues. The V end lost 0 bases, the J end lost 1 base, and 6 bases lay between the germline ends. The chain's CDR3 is CASSYSLSNYGYTF. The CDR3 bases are TGTGCCAGCAGTTACTCTTTGAGTAACTATGGCTACACCTTC.

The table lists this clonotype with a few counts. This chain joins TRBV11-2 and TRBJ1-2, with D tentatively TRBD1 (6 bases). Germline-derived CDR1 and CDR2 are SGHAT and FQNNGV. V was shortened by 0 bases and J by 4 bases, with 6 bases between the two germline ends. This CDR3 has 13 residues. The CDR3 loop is CASSLDRGYGYTF. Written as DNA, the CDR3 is TGTGCCAGCAGCTTAGACAGGGGCTATGGCTACACCTTC.

CDR3 nucleotide sequence: TGCGCCAGCAGCCGAGCGGGACTAGCGGGAGGGCATGATACGCAGTATTTT. Its translation: CASSRAGLAGGHDTQYF. J is TRBJ2-3 and V is TRBV4-3; 16 bases match TRBD2. The germline V gene encodes CDR1 LGHNA and CDR2 YSLEER. The ends lost 4 bases at V and 6 bases at J; junction bases unmatched: 7. CDR3 length: 17 amino acids.

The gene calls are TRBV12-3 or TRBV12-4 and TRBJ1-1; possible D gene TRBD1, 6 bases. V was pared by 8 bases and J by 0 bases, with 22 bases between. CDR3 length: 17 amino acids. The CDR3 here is CASFGARGQPMNTEAFF. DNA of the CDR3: TGTGCCAGCTTTGGGGCCAGGGGCCAACCAATGAACACTGAAGCTTTCTTT.

This CDR3 is CASSLQGNYGYTF. The DNA for the CDR3 is TGTGCCAGCAGTCTACAGGGTAACTATGGCTACACCTTC. The chain is built from TRBV6-2 or TRBV6-3 and TRBJ1-2, with D perhaps matching TRBD1 (6 bases). The CDR3 length is 13 residues. Per the germline V gene, CDR1 is MNHEY and CDR2 is SVGEGT. The V and J ends lost 5 bases and 1 base respectively, with 8 bases between them.

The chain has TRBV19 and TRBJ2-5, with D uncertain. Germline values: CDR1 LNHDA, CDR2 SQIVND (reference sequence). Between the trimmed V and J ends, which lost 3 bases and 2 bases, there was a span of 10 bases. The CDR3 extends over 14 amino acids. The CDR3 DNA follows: TGTGCCAGTAGTATGCTACGGAAGCAAGAGACCCAGTACTTC. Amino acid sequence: CASSMLRKQETQYF.

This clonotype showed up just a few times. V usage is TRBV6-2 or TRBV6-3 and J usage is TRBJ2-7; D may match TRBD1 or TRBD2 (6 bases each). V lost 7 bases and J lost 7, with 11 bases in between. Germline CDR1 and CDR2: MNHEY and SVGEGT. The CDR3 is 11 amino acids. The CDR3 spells CASTEGGEQYF. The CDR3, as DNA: TGTGCCAGCACAGAGGGGGGAGAGCAGTACTTC.

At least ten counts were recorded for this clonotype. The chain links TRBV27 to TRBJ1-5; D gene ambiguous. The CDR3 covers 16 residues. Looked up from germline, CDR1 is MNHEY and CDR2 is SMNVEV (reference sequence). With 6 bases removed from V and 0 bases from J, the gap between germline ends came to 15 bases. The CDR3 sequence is CASRREASFSNQPQHF. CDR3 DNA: TGTGCCAGCAGACGTGAAGCGAGTTTTAGCAATCAGCCCCAGCATTTT.

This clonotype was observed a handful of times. CDR3 bases: TGTGCCAGCAAGAGGGGGACAGGGGGCCCTTTGGACTCCTACGAGCAGTACTTC. Amino acids: CASKRGTGGPLDSYEQYF. The chain has TRBV6-6 and TRBJ2-7; 12 nucleotides align to TRBD1. Losses at the gene ends were 7 bases for V and 0 bases for J; bases not matched to a gene: 13. Germline V lookup: CDR1 MNHNY, CDR2 SVGAGI (reference sequence). This CDR3 is built from 18 residues.

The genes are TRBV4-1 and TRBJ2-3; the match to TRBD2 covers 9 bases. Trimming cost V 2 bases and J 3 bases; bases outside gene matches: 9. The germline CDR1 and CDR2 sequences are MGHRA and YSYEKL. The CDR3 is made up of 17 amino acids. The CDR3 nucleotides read TGCGCCAGCAGCCAAAGCGGAGCGGGAGGTGTGACAGATACGCAGTATTTT. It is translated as CASSQSGAGGVTDTQYF.

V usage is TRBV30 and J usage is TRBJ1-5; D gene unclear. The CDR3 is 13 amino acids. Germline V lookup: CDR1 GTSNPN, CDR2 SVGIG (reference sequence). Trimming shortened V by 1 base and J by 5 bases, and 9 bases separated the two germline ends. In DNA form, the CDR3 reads TGTGCCTGGAGTGGGACGGGATATCAGCCCCAGCATTTT. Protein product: CAWSGTGYQPQHF.

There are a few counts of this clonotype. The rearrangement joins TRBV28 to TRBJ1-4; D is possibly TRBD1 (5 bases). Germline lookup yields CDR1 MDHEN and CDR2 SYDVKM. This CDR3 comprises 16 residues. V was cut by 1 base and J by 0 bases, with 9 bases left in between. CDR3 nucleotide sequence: TGTGCCAGCAGTTTATACGGGGCGCCAACTAATGAAAAACTGTTTTTT. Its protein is CASSLYGAPTNEKLFF.

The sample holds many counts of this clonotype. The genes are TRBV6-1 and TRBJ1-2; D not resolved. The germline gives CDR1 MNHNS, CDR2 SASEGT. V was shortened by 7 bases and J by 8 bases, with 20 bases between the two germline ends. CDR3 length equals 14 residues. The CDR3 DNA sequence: TGTGCCAGCATGGTGCAGAGGGCCTCTTCGGGCTACACCTTC. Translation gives CASMVQRASSGYTF.

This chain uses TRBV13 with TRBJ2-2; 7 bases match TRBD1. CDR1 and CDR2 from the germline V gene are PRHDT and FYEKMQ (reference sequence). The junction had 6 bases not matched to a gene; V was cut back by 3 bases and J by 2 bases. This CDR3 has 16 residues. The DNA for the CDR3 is TGTGCCAGCAGCTTCGGGACAGCAGGAAACACCGGGGAGCTGTTTTTT. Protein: CASSFGTAGNTGELFF.